One and the same sample provided the 3 T cell receptor beta chains below, sequenced in a study of shared clonotypes between healthy human individuals. Produced via immunoSEQ multiplex PCR; TCRdb's table is partial and in-frame only. The table shows around 1,100,000 clones, with 60% to 80% occurring only once. Material: memory CD4+ T cells from PBMCs. The sample's subset: CD45RA-negative fraction. The receptors come from a man in his late teens or twenties in good health. Some clones in this sample may be carry-over from other donors' samples.

This clone appeared a single time. At the DNA level, this CDR3 is encoded by other sequences in the same sample as well. The chain recombines TRBV5-1 with TRBJ2-3; D unresolved. The CDR3 sequence is 14 residues long. V lost 0 bases to trimming and J lost 1 base, with 6 bases between them. CDR1 SGHRS and CDR2 YFSETQ come from the germline V gene. As DNA, the CDR3 is TGCGCCAGCAGCTTGGTTCCCCGCACAGATACGCAGTATTTT. Protein: CASSLVPRTDTQYF.

The V and J genes are TRBV10-3 and TRBJ2-3, with D possibly TRBD1 on 6 matching bases. The CDR3 has 17 amino acids. V was clipped by 6 bases and J by 1 base, with 20 bases between them. Germline V CDR1 and CDR2: ENHRY, SYGVKD. Written as DNA, the CDR3 is TGTGCCATCAGCGCGTCTGGAACAGGGATTGGCACAGATACGCAGTATTTT. Protein: CAISASGTGIGTDTQYF.

This clone was seen a handful of times. The chain links TRBV12-2 to TRBJ2-7; the table's D call TRBD2 went unverified against the DNA. TRBV12-2 is flagged as a pseudogene. The CDR3 sequence is 17 residues long. CDR3 amino acids: CASRQEGGGICFCEQYF. DNA of the CDR3: TGTGCAAGTCGCCAAGAAGGGGGAGGGATCTGTTTTTGCGAGCAGTACTTC.